This T cell receptor (beta chain) appears in the sequencing data of a study of cytomegalovirus exposure and HLA in healthy donors. Study-level findings and limits: Earlier analysis found most TCR beta V segments productive about 90% or about 30% of the time.

From germline, CDR1 is MDHEN and CDR2 SYDVKM. The V segment lost 2 bases and the J segment 7 bases; nucleotides outside the gene matches: 3. The CDR3 has 14 residues. As regards this clone: Antigen: not known.

PCR employed 60 Vbeta and 13 Jbeta primers. Sequencing used immunoSEQ multiplex PCR; TCRdb keeps in-frame clones, though not all of them. The table lists about 170,000 clones, roughly 80% of them singletons. The receptor was isolated from a woman between 18 and 29 years old in good health and CMV-seronegative. The rearrangement joins TRBV28 to TRBJ2-4, with TRBD1 identical over 9 bases. The sequenced sample was PBMCs. CDR3 in amino acids: CASSLNRGRNIQYF. CDR3 nucleotide sequence: TGTGCCAGCAGTTTAAACAGGGGGCGGAACATTCAGTACTTC.